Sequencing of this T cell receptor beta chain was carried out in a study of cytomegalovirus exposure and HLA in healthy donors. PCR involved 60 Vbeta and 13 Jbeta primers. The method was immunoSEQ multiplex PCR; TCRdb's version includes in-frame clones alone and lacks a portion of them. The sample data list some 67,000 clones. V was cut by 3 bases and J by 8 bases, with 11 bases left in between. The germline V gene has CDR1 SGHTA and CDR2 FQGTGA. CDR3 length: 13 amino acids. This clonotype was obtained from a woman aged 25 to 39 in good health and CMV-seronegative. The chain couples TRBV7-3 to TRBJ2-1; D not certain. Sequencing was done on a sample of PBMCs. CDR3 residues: CASSFLPVHEQFF. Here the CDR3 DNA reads TGTGCCAGCAGCTTCCTACCTGTCCATGAGCAGTTCTTC.